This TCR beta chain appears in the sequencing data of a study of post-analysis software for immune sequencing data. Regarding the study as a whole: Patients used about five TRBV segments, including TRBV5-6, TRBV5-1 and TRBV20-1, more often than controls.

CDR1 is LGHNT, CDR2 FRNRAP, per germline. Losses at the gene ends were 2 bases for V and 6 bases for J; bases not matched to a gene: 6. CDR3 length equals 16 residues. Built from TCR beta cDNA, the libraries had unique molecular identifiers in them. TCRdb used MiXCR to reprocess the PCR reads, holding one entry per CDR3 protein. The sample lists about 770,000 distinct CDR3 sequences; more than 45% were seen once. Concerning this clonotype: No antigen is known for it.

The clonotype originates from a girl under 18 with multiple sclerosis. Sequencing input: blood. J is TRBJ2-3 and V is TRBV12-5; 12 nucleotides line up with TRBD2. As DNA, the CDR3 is TGTGCTAGTGGTTTGTTACTAGCGGGAGGAGATGATACGCAGTATTTT. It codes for CASGLLLAGGDDTQYF.